A single sample is the source of the 18 T cell receptor beta chains below, sequenced in a study of T cell repertoires in cytomegalovirus infection. Each CDR3 protein gets one entry after TCRdb re-called the reads with MiXCR. This sample has some 700,000 distinct CDR3 sequences, with 35% found just once. Sequences were obtained from PBMCs. The receptor set was obtained from a human donor in good health (CMV status not recorded). Some clones in this sample may be carry-over from other donors' samples.

This clonotype occurred a few times. The chain has TRBV6-5 and TRBJ2-7, with TRBD2 matching over 9 bases. The ends lost 2 bases at V and 2 bases at J; junction bases unmatched: 13. Per the germline V gene, CDR1 is MNHEY and CDR2 is SVGAGI. The CDR3 is made up of 18 amino acids. The CDR3 region has the DNA TGTGCCAGCAGTTACATAGCTAGCGGGGAATACAATCCCTACGAGCAGTACTTC. It specifies CASSYIASGEYNPYEQYF.

This clonotype has only a few counts. This chain uses TRBV28 with TRBJ2-7, with 11 bases lining up with TRBD2. The germline V gene encodes CDR1 MDHEN and CDR2 SYDVKM. The CDR3 spans 17 residues. The trim removed 3 bases at V and 0 bases at J, leaving 7 bases unmatched. In nucleotides, the CDR3 is TGTGCCAGCAGTTTCACTAGCGGGAGACCGAGCTCCTACGAGCAGTACTTC. Amino acid sequence: CASSFTSGRPSSYEQYF. The variable domain in full, completed from reference TRBV28 and TRBJ2-7, reads DVKVTQSSRYLVKRTGEKVFLECVQDMDHENMFWYRQDPGLGLRLIYFSYDVKMKEKGDIPEGYSVSREKKERFSLILESASTNQTSMYLCASSFTSGRPSSYEQYFGPGTRLTVT.

Of note for this clonotype: A read error may account for a junction end that differs from germline. The rearrangement joins TRBV7-7 to TRBJ2-7, with 7 bases lining up with TRBD2. The CDR3 spans 13 residues. Germline V lookup: CDR1 SSHAT, CDR2 FNYEAQ (reference sequence). The CDR3: CASSLGGGKENSF. In DNA form, the CDR3 reads TGTGCCAGCAGCTTAGGGGGGGGGAAAGAGAATTCCTTC.

This clonotype showed up many times. The rearrangement uses TRBV20-1 and TRBJ2-3; the match to TRBD2 covers 7 bases. Germline V gives CDR1 DFQATT, CDR2 SNEGSKA (reference sequence). CDR3 length: 13 residues. The V and J ends lost 8 bases and 0 bases, in that order; junction bases with no gene match: 5. The CDR3 sequence is CSPGGGSTDTQYF. The CDR3 coding sequence is TGCAGTCCTGGGGGGGGTAGCACAGATACGCAGTATTTT.

This rearrangement joins TRBV28 to TRBJ2-2, with 12 bases aligning to TRBD2. Germline lookup yields CDR1 MDHEN and CDR2 SYDVKM. The CDR3 has 17 residues. Trimming took 4 bases from V and 5 from J; bases not matched to a gene: 8. CDR3 nucleotides: TGTGCCAGCAGTTCGACTAGCGGGAGAGGTGGGACCGGGGAGCTGTTTTTT. Translating it yields CASSSTSGRGGTGELFF.

This clonotype has just a few counts. This chain uses TRBV20-1 with TRBJ2-2, with D unresolved. Trimming cost V 6 bases and J 3 bases, with 8 bases left between them. CDR1 and CDR2 (germline): DFQATT, SNEGSKA (reference sequence). This CDR3 region has 12 residues. The chain's CDR3 is CSARPYTGELFF. CDR3 in DNA: TGCAGTGCGAGACCTTACACCGGGGAGCTGTTTTTT.

This sequence joins TRBV6-4 and TRBJ2-7; no reliable D call. This CDR3 spans 11 amino acids. Germline V CDR1 and CDR2: MRHNA, SNTAGT. V lost 2 bases to trimming and J lost 13 bases, with 12 bases between them. CDR3 coding DNA: TGTGCCAGCAGTGACGGTACAGAGATTTACTTC. It specifies CASSDGTEIYF.

J is TRBJ1-2 and V is TRBV5-4, with 7 bases aligning to TRBD1. Losses at the gene ends were 7 bases for V and 4 bases for J; bases not matched to a gene: 1. The CDR3 has 11 residues. From germline, CDR1 is SGHNT and CDR2 YYREEE (reference sequence). The DNA of the CDR3 is TGTGCCAGCGGGGACAGCTATGGCTACACCTTC. Its translation: CASGDSYGYTF.

This chain connects TRBV10-3 to TRBJ2-7; 8 bases are a match to TRBD2. V lost 0 bases and J lost 4; bases outside the gene matches: 2. CDR1 and CDR2 (germline): ENHRY, SYGVKD. The CDR3 contains 14 residues. In nucleotides, the CDR3 is TGTGCCATCAGTGAGTCCGGGGGGGGGTACGAGCAGTACTTC. This sequence encodes CAISESGGGYEQYF.

The chain uses TRBV29-1 and TRBJ2-1; D not certain. The V end was cut by 4 bases, the J end by 8 bases, with 9 bases between. The CDR3 sequence is 11 residues long. Germline V CDR1 and CDR2: SQVTM, ANQGSEA. CDR3: CSVVPFDEQFF. CDR3 DNA sequence: TGCAGCGTTGTGCCTTTCGATGAGCAGTTCTTC.

This clonotype was seen a few times. A read error may account for a junction end that differs from germline. The gene calls are TRBV18 and TRBJ1-1, with D possibly TRBD1 on 5 matching bases. Per germline, CDR1 KGHSH and CDR2 LQKENI. The CDR3 is made up of 13 amino acids. DNA for the CDR3: TGTGCCAGCTCACCGGCAGGGAACCCTGAAGCTTTCTTT. This codes for CASSPAGNPEAFF.

Only a few counts were recorded for this clonotype. The rearrangement uses TRBV2 and TRBJ2-7, with a tentative D call TRBD1 (5 bases). Trimming cost V 6 bases and J 7 bases, with 22 bases left between them. Germline values: CDR1 SNHLY, CDR2 FYNNEI. The CDR3 consists of 15 residues. CDR3 sequence: CASRTYRWPTWEQYF. Here the CDR3 DNA reads TGTGCCAGCAGGACGTACAGGTGGCCGACTTGGGAGCAGTACTTC. Drawing the rest from reference TRBV2 and TRBJ2-7, the complete variable domain is EPEVTQTPSHQVTQMGQEVILRCVPISNHLYFYWYRQILGQKVEFLVSFYNNEISEKSEIFDDQFSVERPDGSNFTLKIRSTKLEDSAMYFCASRTYRWPTWEQYFGPGTRLTVT.

A few counts support this clonotype. The V and J genes are TRBV12-3 or TRBV12-4 and TRBJ1-2, with TRBD1 identical over 9 bases. The CDR3 runs to 15 residues. V was clipped by 4 bases and J by 8 bases; unmatched bases: 11. Here the CDR3 DNA reads TGTGCCAGCAGTTCCAGTACAGGGGGCCCCGTGGGCTACACCTTC. This translates into CASSSSTGGPVGYTF.

As regards this clonotype: A much larger clone differs by one base, so this may be a read error. The V gene is TRBV6-5, the J gene TRBJ2-1; TRBD1 agrees at 8 bases. The CDR3 runs 13 residues. CDR1 and CDR2 (germline): MNHEY, SVGAGI. For the CDR3, the DNA is TGTGACAGCAGCAGGGGGCTCTACAATGAGCAGTTCTTC. Protein sequence: CDSSRGLYNEQFF.

The gene calls are TRBV19 and TRBJ2-1; 9 nucleotides match TRBD2. There are 16 residues in the CDR3. Per germline, CDR1 LNHDA and CDR2 SQIVND (reference sequence). The junction had 5 bases not matched to a gene; V was cut back by 4 bases and J by 1 base. CDR3 sequence: CASSTQREESYNEQFF. The CDR3 coding sequence is TGTGCCAGTAGTACCCAGCGGGAGGAATCCTACAATGAGCAGTTCTTC.

The chain recombines TRBV19 with TRBJ2-1; 8 bases line up with TRBD2. Trimming took 9 bases from V and 5 from J; bases not matched to a gene: 9. The CDR3 totals 14 residues. Germline CDR1 and CDR2: LNHDA and SQIVND (reference sequence). As DNA, the CDR3 is TGTGCCAGCAGGACCGGGACTAGACACAATGAGCAGTTCTTC. Amino acid sequence: CASRTGTRHNEQFF.

A remark on this clonotype: A read error may be the cause here, since a much bigger clone is one base away. The rearrangement joins TRBV12-3 or TRBV12-4 to TRBJ1-5; D is uncertain. This CDR3 has 12 residues. The CDR3 reads CASSPAGQPLHF. CDR3 DNA: TGTGCCAGCAGTCCGGCTGGTCAGCCCCTGCATTTT.

This clonotype was counted only a few times. The genes are TRBV24-1 and TRBJ2-7, with D perhaps matching TRBD1 (5 bases). Trimming shortened V by 3 bases and J by 3 bases, and 8 bases separated the two germline ends. The CDR3 is made up of 13 amino acids. In germline, CDR1 is KGHDR, CDR2 SFDVKD. The chain's CDR3 is CATSDPDSYEQYF. CDR3 DNA: TGTGCCACCAGTGATCCCGACAGCTACGAGCAGTACTTC.